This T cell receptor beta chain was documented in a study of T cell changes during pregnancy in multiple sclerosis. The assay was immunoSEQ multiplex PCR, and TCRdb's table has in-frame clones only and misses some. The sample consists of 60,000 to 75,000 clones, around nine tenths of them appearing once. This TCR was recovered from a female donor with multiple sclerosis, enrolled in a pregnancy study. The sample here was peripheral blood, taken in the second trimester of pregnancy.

The CDR3 DNA reads TGTGCCAGCTTCAGCGGGGGTAGCACAGATACGCAGTATTTT. As protein: CASFSGGSTDTQYF. The genes are TRBV2 and TRBJ2-3, with 8 bases that match TRBD2. CDR3 length: 14 residues. The trim removed 8 bases at V and 0 bases at J, leaving 4 bases unmatched. The germline gives CDR1 SNHLY, CDR2 FYNNEI.